This T cell receptor (beta chain) derives from a study of T cells in Graves' hyperthyroidism and ophthalmopathy. V shed 4 bases and J 10 bases; nucleotides not matched to a gene: 5. The CDR3 totals 13 residues. Germline CDR1 reads SGHAT; CDR2 reads FQNNGV. The TCR beta CDR3 regions underwent amplification using RNA transcripts as the source. First-round RT-PCR with HTBI primers amplified the TCR CDR3 region. TCRdb reprocessed the multiplex PCR reads with MiXCR, giving one entry per CDR3 protein. The data show a few hundred thousand distinct CDR3 sequences, 15% to 20% seen once. Ten or more counts support this clonotype.

The source is a woman in her sixties or seventies with Graves' ophthalmopathy. Specimen: blood. This sequence joins TRBV11-2 and TRBJ2-1; TRBD2 matches 9 bases. CDR3 sequence (DNA): TGTGCCAGCAGCTCGGGACTAGCATGGGAGCAGTTCTTC. It encodes CASSSGLAWEQFF. Filled out from reference TRBV11-2 and TRBJ2-1, the complete variable domain reads EAGVAQSPRYKIIEKRQSVAFWCNPISGHATLYWYQQILGQGPKLLIQFQNNGVVDDSQLPKDRFSAERLKGVDSTLKIQPAKLEDSAVYLCASSSGLAWEQFFGPGTRLTVL.